The source of this TCR beta chain is a study of cytomegalovirus exposure and HLA in healthy donors. The CDR3 length is 16 residues. Germline CDR1 LNHDA, CDR2 SQIVND (reference sequence). The V and J ends lost 5 bases and 2 bases, in that order; junction bases with no gene match: 10. Points on this clone: The antigen remains undetermined.

Profiled with immunoSEQ multiplex PCR; TCRdb holds only in-frame clones, not every one. The sample lists about 200,000 clones; 70% to 90% were seen once. Findings of the study overall: CMV antigen specificity of a few CMV-associated chains was confirmed in vitro.

The receptor comes from a woman aged 18 to 35 in good health and CMV-seronegative. This chain connects TRBV19 to TRBJ1-2; the match to TRBD1 covers 8 bases. The material sequenced was PBMCs. The DNA for the CDR3 is TGTGCCAGTAGTTCTTTCGGACAGGGAGTGAACTATGGCTACACCTTC. Translating gives CASSSFGQGVNYGYTF.